The clone carrying this T cell receptor (beta chain) was recorded a few times. Its antigen is still unknown. This sample is drawn from a study of beta chain features in type 1 diabetes. Study-wide results and caveats: For patients, the naive, central memory and Treg TCRB repertoires appeared more alike than for healthy donors. Patients with type 1 diabetes showed fewer VDJ junction insertions and more deletions. Type 1 diabetes patients had moderately but significantly shorter TCRB CDR3s in all four CD4+ subsets.

Sequenced material consisted of expressed TCRB transcripts (all of the isolated RNA was reverse transcribed). Assay: immunoSEQ multiplex PCR; the TCRdb copy retains only in-frame clones and omits some. The data hold 280,000 or so clones, with approximately 15% observed a single time. Every donor provided one heparinised blood draw, which averaged approximately 100 mL. Staining for CD45RO/CCR7/CD25/CD127/CD95/CD27 allowed sorting of CD4+ naive, central memory, regulatory and stem cell-like memory cells. From germline, CDR1 is ENHRY and CDR2 SYGVKD. The CDR3 spans 13 residues. V was pared by 6 bases and J by 5 bases, with 11 bases between.

The rearrangement joins TRBV10-3 to TRBJ1-5, with no clear D. The source is a man between 18 and 35 years old with type 1 diabetes. Specimen: naive CD4+ T cells from blood. The chain's CDR3 is CAISEGEHQPQHF. CDR3 in DNA: TGTGCCATCAGCGAGGGTGAGCATCAGCCCCAGCATTTT.